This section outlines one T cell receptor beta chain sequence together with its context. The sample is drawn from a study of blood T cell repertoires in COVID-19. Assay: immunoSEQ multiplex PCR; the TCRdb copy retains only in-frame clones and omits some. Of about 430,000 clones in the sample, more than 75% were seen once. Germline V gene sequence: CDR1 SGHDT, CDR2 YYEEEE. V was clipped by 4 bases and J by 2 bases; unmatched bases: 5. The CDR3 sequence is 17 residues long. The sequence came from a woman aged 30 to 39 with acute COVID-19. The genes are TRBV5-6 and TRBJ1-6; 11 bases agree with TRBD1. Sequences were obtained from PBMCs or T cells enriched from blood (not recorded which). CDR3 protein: CASSPGQGAPYNSPLHF. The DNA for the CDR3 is TGTGCCAGCAGCCCTGGACAGGGGGCCCCCTATAATTCACCCCTCCACTTT.